This is a list of T cell receptor beta chains from one sample in a study of T-cell reconstitution after alpha-beta-depleted transplantation in children. TCRdb ran MiXCR on the PCR reads and lists one entry per CDR3 protein. The sample includes about 250,000 distinct CDR3 sequences, 20% to 30% of them seen just once. The sequences come from PBMCs, mostly from graft donor cells, collected 360 days after TCRalphabeta/CD19-depleted stem cell transplant. The source is a female patient aged 2-9 years who had a stem cell transplant for congenital amegakaryocytic thrombocytopenia, so the T cells may come from the graft donor. Each CDR3 is given with its conserved first and last residue. D genes are given only for firm matches. A clone size is listed for some rows: how often the clone was seen (once, few, many), or a class if it is expanded.

>TRBV6-1|-|once|TRBJ1-1
CASSPRPGGEAFF
TGTGCCAGCAGCCCCAGACCTGGGGGAGAAGCTTTCTTT
>TRBV12-3/TRBV12-4|TRBD1|-|TRBJ2-4
CASSAGTGTIQYF
TGTGCCAGCAGCGCCGGGACAGGGACCATTCAGTACTTC
>TRBV11-3|-|few|TRBJ2-5
CASSLDSRLETQYF
TGTGCCAGCAGCTTAGATAGTAGACTGGAGACCCAGTACTTC
>TRBV5-4|TRBD2|-|TRBJ2-7
CASSLVSSGGTYEQYF
TGTGCCAGCAGCTTGGTTTCTAGCGGGGGAACCTACGAGCAGTACTTC
>TRBV20-1|-|-|TRBJ1-5
CSAIGESNQPQHF
TGCAGTGCTATCGGGGAAAGCAATCAGCCCCAGCATTTT
>TRBV28|TRBD1|few|TRBJ1-4
CASSPWTGGLEKLFF
TGTGCCAGCAGTCCATGGACAGGGGGACTAGAAAAACTGTTTTTT
>TRBV10-3|TRBD2|-|TRBJ2-2
CAISPGPGLAGVWAGELFF
TGTGCCATCAGCCCAGGACCGGGACTAGCGGGAGTGTGGGCCGGGGAGCTGTTTTTT
>TRBV4-3|TRBD2|many|TRBJ2-3
CASSQEARLAKGADTQYF
TGCGCCAGCAGCCAAGAAGCGAGACTAGCTAAAGGGGCAGATACGCAGTATTTT
>TRBV6-5|TRBD1|many|TRBJ1-5
CASTYLRDRAYSNQPQHF
TGTGCCAGCACCTACTTACGGGACAGGGCTTATAGCAATCAGCCCCAGCATTTT
>TRBV3-1|-|-|TRBJ2-6
CASTLHGRANVLTF
TGTGCCAGCACCCTCCATGGACGGGCCAACGTCCTGACTTTC
>TRBV20-1|TRBD1|few|TRBJ1-1
CSADRGRDTEAFF
TGCAGTGCTGACAGGGGGCGGGACACTGAAGCTTTCTTT
>TRBV7-2|TRBD2|few|TRBJ2-1
CASSLVAGESYNEQFF
TGTGCCAGCAGCTTAGTAGCGGGAGAGTCCTACAATGAGCAGTTCTTC
>TRBV7-5|-|-|TRBJ1-1
CISVPEAHGTGGGVAEAFF
-
>TRBV20-1|TRBD2|few|TRBJ2-7
CSARLGGSPYEQYF
TGCAGTGCTAGATTGGGCGGGAGCCCCTACGAGCAGTACTTC
>TRBV12-3/TRBV12-4|-|few|TRBJ1-2
CASSFQESYGYTF
TGTGCCAGCAGCTTTCAGGAGTCCTATGGCTACACCTTC
>TRBV6-2/TRBV6-3|-|few|TRBJ2-7
CASSYPQGFEQYF
TGTGCCAGCAGTTACCCGCAGGGTTTCGAGCAGTACTTC
>TRBV10-1|-|-|TRBJ1-3
CASSSGTLDSGNTIYF
TGCGCCAGCTCATCCGGGACTCTCGACTCTGGAAACACCATATATTTT
>TRBV15|TRBD1|few|TRBJ2-2
CATSRDGTGGATGELFF
TGTGCCACCAGCAGAGATGGGACAGGGGGCGCGACCGGGGAGCTGTTTTTT
>TRBV10-1|-|many|TRBJ2-7
CASSESGVGYEQYF
TGCGCCAGCAGTGAGAGTGGGGTCGGCTACGAGCAGTACTTC
>TRBV18|TRBD1|-|TRBJ1-2
CASSPGDRGGYTF
TGTGCCAGCTCACCAGGGGACAGAGGAGGCTACACCTTC
>TRBV4-1|-|few|TRBJ1-5
CASSQTTLSNQPQHF
TGCGCCAGCAGCCAAACGACACTTAGCAATCAGCCCCAGCATTTT
>TRBV5-1|TRBD1|-|TRBJ2-7
CASTPGQGYEQYF
TGCGCCAGCACCCCGGGACAGGGCTACGAGCAGTACTTC
>TRBV2|TRBD2|-|TRBJ2-5
CASNRGRAETQYF
TGTGCCAGCAATCGAGGGAGGGCAGAGACCCAGTACTTC
>TRBV20-1|-|-|TRBJ2-1
CSARSASRYNEQFF
TGCAGTGCTAGGAGTGCTAGCCGATACAATGAGCAGTTCTTC